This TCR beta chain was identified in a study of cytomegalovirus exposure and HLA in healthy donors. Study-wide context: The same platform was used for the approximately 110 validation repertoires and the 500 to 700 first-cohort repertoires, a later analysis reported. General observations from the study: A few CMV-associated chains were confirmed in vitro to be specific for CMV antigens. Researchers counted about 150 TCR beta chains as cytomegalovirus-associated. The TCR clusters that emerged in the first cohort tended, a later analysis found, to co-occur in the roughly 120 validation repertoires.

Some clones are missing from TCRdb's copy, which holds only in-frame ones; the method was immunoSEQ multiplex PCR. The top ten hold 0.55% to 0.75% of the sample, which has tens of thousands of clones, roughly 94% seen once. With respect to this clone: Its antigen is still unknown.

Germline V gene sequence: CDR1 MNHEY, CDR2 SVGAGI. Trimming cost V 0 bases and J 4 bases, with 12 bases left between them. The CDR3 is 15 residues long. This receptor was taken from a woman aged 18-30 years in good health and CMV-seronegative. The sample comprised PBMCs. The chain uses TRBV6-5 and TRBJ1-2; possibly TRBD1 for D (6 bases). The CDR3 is CASSYSIQGLYGYTF. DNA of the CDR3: TGTGCCAGCAGTTACTCGATCCAGGGGCTCTATGGCTACACCTTC.